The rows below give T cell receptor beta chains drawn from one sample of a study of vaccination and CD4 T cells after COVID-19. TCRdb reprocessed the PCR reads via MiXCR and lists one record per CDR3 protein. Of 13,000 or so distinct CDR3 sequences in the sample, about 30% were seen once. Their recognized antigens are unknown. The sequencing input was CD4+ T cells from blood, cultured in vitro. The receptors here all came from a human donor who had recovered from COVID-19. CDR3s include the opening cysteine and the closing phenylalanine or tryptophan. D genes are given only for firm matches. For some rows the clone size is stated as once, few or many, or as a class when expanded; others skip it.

cdr3_aa: CASSPRVGGYTF; cdr3_nt: TGTGCCAGCAGCCCGAGAGTGGGGGGCTACACCTTC; v_call: TRBV12-3/TRBV12-4; d_call: -; clone_size: -; j_call: TRBJ1-2; cdr3_length: 12
cdr3_aa: CAWSAGGFSYEQFF; cdr3_nt: TGTGCCTGGAGTGCGGGGGGGTTCTCCTACGAGCAGTTCTTC; v_call: TRBV30; d_call: TRBD2; clone_size: -; j_call: TRBJ2-1; cdr3_length: 14
cdr3_aa: CASSVGGLTDGRQPQHF; cdr3_nt: TGTGCCAGCAGCGTGGGGGGATTAACGGACGGTAGGCAGCCCCAGCATTTT; v_call: TRBV5-4; d_call: -; clone_size: -; j_call: TRBJ1-5; cdr3_length: 17
cdr3_aa: CASSYVPGQGGPGELFF; cdr3_nt: TGTGCCAGCAGTTACGTGCCGGGACAGGGGGGCCCCGGGGAGCTGTTTTTT; v_call: TRBV6-5; d_call: TRBD1; clone_size: -; j_call: TRBJ2-2; cdr3_length: 17
cdr3_aa: CATSRGTLAGGGETQYF; cdr3_nt: TGTGCCACCAGCAGAGGGACCCTAGCGGGGGGGGGAGAGACCCAGTACTTC; v_call: TRBV15; d_call: TRBD2; clone_size: -; j_call: TRBJ2-5; cdr3_length: 17
cdr3_aa: CASSRVKGALPAGETQYF; cdr3_nt: TGTGCCAGCAGTAGGGTAAAAGGAGCGCTACCGGCAGGGGAGACCCAGTACTTC; v_call: TRBV12-3/TRBV12-4; d_call: -; clone_size: few; j_call: TRBJ2-5; cdr3_length: 18
cdr3_aa: CASTAGASANQPQHF; cdr3_nt: TGTGCCAGTACTGCTGGGGCGAGCGCCAATCAGCCCCAGCATTTT; v_call: TRBV6-1; d_call: -; clone_size: -; j_call: TRBJ1-5; cdr3_length: 15
cdr3_aa: CASRPGGGVGESPLHF; cdr3_nt: TGCGCCAGCAGACCTGGCGGGGGGGTGGGTGAGTCACCCCTCCACTTT; v_call: TRBV5-1; d_call: -; clone_size: few; j_call: TRBJ1-6; cdr3_length: 16
cdr3_aa: CASSPSGRGNQPQHF; cdr3_nt: TGTGCCAGCAGTCCCTCAGGCAGGGGTAATCAGCCCCAGCATTTT; v_call: TRBV2; d_call: -; clone_size: few; j_call: TRBJ1-5; cdr3_length: 15
cdr3_aa: CASSIAGGHIHF; cdr3_nt: TGTGCCAGTAGTATAGCGGGGGGACATATCCACTTT; v_call: TRBV19; d_call: -; clone_size: -; j_call: TRBJ1-6; cdr3_length: 12
cdr3_aa: CASSGSNYGYTF; cdr3_nt: TGTGCCAGCAGCGGATCTAACTATGGCTACACCTTC; v_call: TRBV6-1; d_call: -; clone_size: few; j_call: TRBJ1-2; cdr3_length: 12
cdr3_aa: CSAAGWQGTEAFF; cdr3_nt: TGCAGTGCGGCCGGGTGGCAGGGCACTGAAGCTTTCTTT; v_call: TRBV20-1; d_call: -; clone_size: few; j_call: TRBJ1-1; cdr3_length: 13
cdr3_aa: CASSPDGSNSPLHF; cdr3_nt: TGTGCCAGCAGCCCGGACGGTTCCAATTCACCCCTCCACTTT; v_call: TRBV7-2; d_call: -; clone_size: few; j_call: TRBJ1-6; cdr3_length: 14
cdr3_aa: CSARGRKGPLINTQYF; cdr3_nt: TGCAGTGCGAGGGGGAGGAAAGGACCCCTCATAAATACGCAGTATTTT; v_call: TRBV20-1; d_call: -; clone_size: few; j_call: TRBJ2-3; cdr3_length: 16
cdr3_aa: CASSLGGGGDYGYTF; cdr3_nt: TGTGCCAGCAGTCTGGGGGGCGGGGGAGACTATGGCTACACCTTC; v_call: TRBV2; d_call: -; clone_size: few; j_call: TRBJ1-2; cdr3_length: 15
cdr3_aa: CASSQGGQGYNQPQHF; cdr3_nt: TGTGCCAGCAGCCAGGGGGGACAGGGCTACAATCAGCCCCAGCATTTT; v_call: TRBV4-2; d_call: TRBD1; clone_size: -; j_call: TRBJ1-5; cdr3_length: 16
cdr3_aa: CASSQPPSALNTEAFF; cdr3_nt: TGCGCCAGCAGCCAACCACCCTCCGCCTTGAACACTGAAGCTTTCTTT; v_call: TRBV4-1; d_call: -; clone_size: -; j_call: TRBJ1-1; cdr3_length: 16